This T cell receptor beta chain was obtained from a study of T cell repertoires in cytomegalovirus infection (dated by TCRdb to the late 2010s). Study-level background: Donor HLA type was relevant to the analysis, as public TCR beta signatures indicated carriage of CMV infection together with the matching HLA type.

The sample holds many counts of this clonotype. Its antigen is still unknown. Per-base qualities were not stored, and no clone one base away is much larger. There are 16 amino acids in the CDR3, from cysteine to phenylalanine inclusive. The read is trimmed to its CDR3 DNA, 48 bases read in frame from base 1. Ends trimmed: V by 4 bases, J by 4 bases; bases unmatched to a gene: 7. CDR1 and CDR2, per the germline V gene, are SGHTA and FQGNSA. The investigation overall reported the following: In both this cohort and an independent cohort of 300 to 450 donors, the cumulative frequency of public TCR beta family members distinguished carriers of CMV infection plus the relevant HLA type. The ex vivo response was dominated by HLA-C-restricted CMV-specific TCR beta clonotypes, which also provided the single most frequent clonotype in two of eight donors.

Instrument used: Illumina HiSeq 1500. TCRdb took the public reads, trimmed them with fastp at Q25, ran MiXCR for clone calling and kept in-frame beta chains. Records with the same CDR3 protein are collapsed into one entry carrying the most frequent genes and DNA. The sample table records 300,000 to 400,000 distinct CDR3 sequences; 8% to 10% of these occur just once. 4.3% of the sample goes to the ten largest clones. The sequence was obtained from a human donor in good health (CMV status not recorded). Some clones in this sample may be carry-over from other donors' samples. Sample: PBMCs. The chain joins TRBV7-2 to TRBJ1-3, and TRBD1 matches 10 of the central bases. The nucleotide sequence is TGTGCCAGCAGCTCTCGGGACAGGGGACAAGGAAACACCATATATTTT. This is translated as CASSSRDRGQGNTIYF.